The 20 T cell receptor beta chains reported below all come from one sample, sequenced in a study of T cells expressing NK-cell markers. Reanalyzing the 5' RACE reads, TCRdb keeps one entry per CDR3 protein, without DNA. This repertoire includes some 410,000 distinct CDR3 sequences. Sequenced: blood T cells: a sorted CD56 or NKG2C T cell subset, CD4+ or CD8+ T cells, or bulk PBMC T cells (not recorded which). These TCRs come from a woman between 18 and 70 years old in good health.

The genes are TRBV6-1 and TRBJ2-4; the D call of TRBD1 rests on TCRdb alone, since no DNA is present to check it. This CDR3 comprises 13 residues. The germline gives CDR1 MNHNS, CDR2 SASEGT. Here the CDR3 reads CASRGASKNIQYF.

The chain has TRBV20-1 and TRBJ2-5; absent DNA, TCRdb's TRBD1 call cannot be checked. The CDR3 is 13 residues long. CDR1 and CDR2 from the germline V gene are DFQATT and SNEGSKA (reference sequence). The chain's CDR3 is CSASGTGVGYQYF.

The chain combines TRBV7-2 with TRBJ2-1; the D call from TCRdb, TRBD1, cannot be confirmed without DNA. CDR1 and CDR2 from the germline V gene are SGHTA and FQGNSA. The CDR3 extends over 16 amino acids. CDR3: CASSLAQDRGKNEQFF.

V usage is TRBV5-1 and J usage is TRBJ1-1; TCRdb returns TRBD1, unconfirmable since there is no DNA. Germline assignment: CDR1 SGHRS and CDR2 YFSETQ. The CDR3 is 14 amino acids. CDR3 amino acids: CASTPEVGNTEAFF. Complete variable domain (other parts from reference TRBV5-1 and TRBJ1-1): KAGVTQTPRYLIKTRGQQVTLSCSPISGHRSVSWYQQTPGQGLQFLFEYFSETQRNKGNFPGRFSGRQFSNSRSEMNVSTLELGDSALYLCASTPEVGNTEAFFGQGTRLTVV.

This chain joins TRBV11-2 and TRBJ2-4; TCRdb returns TRBD2, unconfirmable since there is no DNA. The CDR3 consists of 15 residues. Per the germline V gene, CDR1 is SGHAT and CDR2 is FQNNGV. CDR3 loop: CASSPRTSRGNIQYF.

The rearrangement joins TRBV30 to TRBJ1-5; TCRdb proposes TRBD1, but this gene call is untestable without DNA. Germline loops: CDR1 GTSNPN, CDR2 SVGIG (reference sequence). This CDR3 is built from 13 residues. The CDR3 sequence is CAWSHQGDQPQHF.

The chain joins TRBV5-6 to TRBJ2-1. CDR1 SGHDT and CDR2 YYEEEE come from the germline V gene. The CDR3 is 13 residues long. CDR3 in amino acids: CASSLALGNEQFF. Full variable domain (rest looked up from reference TRBV5-6 and TRBJ2-1): DAGVTQSPTHLIKTRGQQVTLRCSPKSGHDTVSWYQQALGQGPQFIFQYYEEEERQRGNFPDRFSGHQFPNYSSELNVNALLLGDSALYLCASSLALGNEQFFGPGTRLTVL.

The rearrangement joins TRBV20-1 to TRBJ2-1; with no DNA, the TCRdb D assignment of TRBD1 cannot be verified. CDR1 is DFQATT and CDR2 is SNEGSKA in the germline V gene (reference sequence). The CDR3 sequence is 17 residues long. CDR3 protein: CSAWDRAAPSSYNEQFF.

This sequence joins TRBV20-1 and TRBJ2-1. This CDR3 has 16 residues. Looked up from germline, CDR1 is DFQATT and CDR2 is SNEGSKA (reference sequence). This CDR3 is CSARDSASGTYNEQFF.

This rearrangement joins TRBV11-2 to TRBJ2-1. Per germline, CDR1 SGHAT and CDR2 FQNNGV. The CDR3 is 17 residues long. CDR3 in amino acids: CASSLVLAVGSYNEQFF. The entire variable domain, with the rest obtained from reference TRBV11-2 and TRBJ2-1, is as follows: EAGVAQSPRYKIIEKRQSVAFWCNPISGHATLYWYQQILGQGPKLLIQFQNNGVVDDSQLPKDRFSAERLKGVDSTLKIQPAKLEDSAVYLCASSLVLAVGSYNEQFFGPGTRLTVL.

V is TRBV18 and J is TRBJ2-1; there is no DNA to check the TCRdb D call of TRBD2. This CDR3 comprises 11 residues. Germline assignment: CDR1 KGHSH and CDR2 LQKENI. CDR3 residues: CATKKGDEQFF.

The CDR3 region is CASTLRGGVPRLGTDTQYF. This chain connects TRBV7-8 to TRBJ2-3; TCRdb outputs TRBD1, but without DNA this stays unchecked. Germline lookup yields CDR1 SGHVS and CDR2 FQNEAQ. The CDR3 consists of 19 residues.

The J gene is TRBJ2-1, the V gene TRBV6-1; TCRdb returns TRBD2, unconfirmable since there is no DNA. Germline CDR1 reads MNHNS; CDR2 reads SASEGT. The CDR3 extends over 17 amino acids. The CDR3 reads CASSVLGTSGTYNEQFF.

The chain recombines TRBV14 with TRBJ2-1; without DNA, the TCRdb call of TRBD1 cannot be checked. From germline, CDR1 is SGHDN and CDR2 FVKESK. The CDR3 covers 22 residues. This CDR3 reads CASSQKGGLGRGHSRVYNEQFF.

V gene TRBV5-6 combines with J gene TRBJ1-1; TCRdb gives TRBD1 as the D gene, but with no DNA this cannot be confirmed. Germline-derived CDR1 and CDR2 are SGHDT and YYEEEE. The CDR3 consists of 15 residues. The CDR3 is CASSSTGGVNTEAFF.

The chain links TRBV4-3 to TRBJ2-1; TCRdb names TRBD2, which stays unverified in the absence of DNA. Germline CDR1 LGHNA, CDR2 YSLEER. The CDR3 is made up of 15 amino acids. CDR3: CASSQGGGRGNEQFF.

The chain joins TRBV3-1 to TRBJ1-6; no DNA is available, so the TRBD1 call from TCRdb remains unchecked. CDR1 and CDR2 (germline): LGHDT, YNNKEL (reference sequence). The CDR3 runs 14 residues. The CDR3 region is CASSQAGPDSPLHF.

J is TRBJ1-1 and V is TRBV24-1; lacking DNA, the TRBD1 call made by TCRdb goes unchecked. The CDR3 is 17 amino acids. Per germline, CDR1 KGHDR and CDR2 SFDVKD. CDR3 region: CATSGGRNGLMNTEAFF.

This chain connects TRBV4-2 to TRBJ2-1; TCRdb indicates TRBD2, and absent DNA this call remains unverified. CDR3 length: 16 residues. Germline V gene sequence: CDR1 LGHNA, CDR2 YNFKEQ. The CDR3 loop is CASSQDTSGLWREQFF.

The chain joins TRBV27 to TRBJ2-1; there is no DNA to check the TCRdb D call of TRBD1. The CDR3 runs to 13 residues. Germline loops: CDR1 MNHEY, CDR2 SMNVEV (reference sequence). The CDR3 protein is CASGVPGRNEQFF.